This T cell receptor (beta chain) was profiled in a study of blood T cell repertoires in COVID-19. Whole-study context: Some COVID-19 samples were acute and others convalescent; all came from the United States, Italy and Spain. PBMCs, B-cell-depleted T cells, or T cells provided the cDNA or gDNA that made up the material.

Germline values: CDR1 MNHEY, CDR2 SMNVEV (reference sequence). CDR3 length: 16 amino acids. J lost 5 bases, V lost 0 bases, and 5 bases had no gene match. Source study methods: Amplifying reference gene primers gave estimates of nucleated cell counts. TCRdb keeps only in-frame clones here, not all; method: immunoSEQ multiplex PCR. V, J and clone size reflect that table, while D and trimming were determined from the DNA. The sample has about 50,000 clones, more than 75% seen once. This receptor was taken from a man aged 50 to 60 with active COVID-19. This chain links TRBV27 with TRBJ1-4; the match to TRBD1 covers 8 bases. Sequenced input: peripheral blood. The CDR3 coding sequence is TGTGCCAGCAGTTTATCGACAGGGGCCGAAAATGAAAAACTGTTTTTT. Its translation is CASSLSTGAENEKLFF. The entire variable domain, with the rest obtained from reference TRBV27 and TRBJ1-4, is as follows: EAQVTQNPRYLITVTGKKLTVTCSQNMNHEYMSWYRQDPGLGLRQIYYSMNVEVTDKGDVPEGYKVSRKEKRNFPLILESPSPNQTSLYFCASSLSTGAENEKLFFGSGTQLSVL.